What follows are 24 T cell receptor beta chains derived from one specimen sequenced in a study of T cell responses to AZD1222 COVID-19 vaccine. Method: immunoSEQ multiplex PCR; TCRdb's copy keeps in-frame clones and lacks some. The table lists over 100,000 clones, about 87% of them singletons. This sample comprised peripheral blood, obtained 28 days after the second AZD1222 dose. The receptors derive from an adult who received the AZD1222 COVID-19 vaccine.

V usage is TRBV6-5 and J usage is TRBJ2-1; 10 bases map to TRBD2. Trimming cost V 8 bases and J 9 bases; bases outside gene matches: 13. CDR1 and CDR2 (germline): MNHEY, SVGAGI. The CDR3 is made up of 15 amino acids. Here the CDR3 reads CASSSGLAVGIEQFF. CDR3 coding DNA: TGTGCCAGCTCCTCCGGACTAGCGGTAGGAATTGAGCAGTTCTTC.

The V and J genes are TRBV18 and TRBJ1-1; D gene unclear. Germline V gives CDR1 KGHSH, CDR2 LQKENI. V shed 2 bases and J shed 1 base, with 8 bases lying between them. The length of the CDR3 is 14 residues. The CDR3 DNA reads as TGTGCCAGCTCACCATTGGCGAAGAACACTGAAGCTTTCTTT. Amino acids: CASSPLAKNTEAFF.

The V gene is TRBV19, the J gene TRBJ2-1, with TRBD2 matching over 7 bases. V lost 5 bases to trimming and J lost 1 base; unmatched junction nucleotides: 5. The CDR3 sequence is 15 residues long. Germline V gene sequence: CDR1 LNHDA, CDR2 SQIVND (reference sequence). This CDR3 reads CASSLAGDSYNEQFF. The CDR3, as DNA: TGTGCCAGTAGTTTGGCGGGGGATTCCTACAATGAGCAGTTCTTC.

V and J are TRBV6-5 and TRBJ2-3, with D perhaps matching TRBD2 (7 bases). V was trimmed by 4 bases and J by 3 bases, leaving 14 bases between them. The germline gives CDR1 MNHEY, CDR2 SVGAGI. The CDR3 runs to 15 residues. As DNA, the CDR3 is TGTGCCAGCAGTTCCTCGGGGGGCCGGACAGATACGCAGTATTTT. This translates into CASSSSGGRTDTQYF.

The chain carries TRBV27 and TRBJ2-2; 8 positions agree with TRBD1. In germline, CDR1 is MNHEY, CDR2 SMNVEV (reference sequence). The CDR3 runs to 16 residues. V was clipped by 7 bases and J by 5 bases; unmatched bases: 12. The CDR3, as DNA: TGTGCCAGCAAGGTGTTGACAGGGGTGGGTACCGGGGAGCTGTTTTTT. Translation: CASKVLTGVGTGELFF.

J is TRBJ2-2 and V is TRBV30; TRBD2 agrees at 8 bases. This CDR3 is built from 14 residues. V lost 3 bases to trimming and J lost 8 bases; unmatched junction nucleotides: 8. Germline assignment: CDR1 GTSNPN and CDR2 SVGIG (reference sequence). The CDR3 region is CAWREAGVNGELFF. The CDR3 nucleotides are TGTGCCTGGAGGGAAGCGGGAGTTAATGGGGAGCTGTTTTTT.

The V gene is TRBV24-1, the J gene TRBJ2-3, with 9 nucleotides matching TRBD2. The CDR3 runs 15 residues. J was trimmed by 5 bases and V by 4 bases; bases with no gene match: 6. Germline values: CDR1 KGHDR, CDR2 SFDVKD. CDR3 nucleotide sequence: TGTGCCACCAGTGACCAGCGGGAGGATCGAGATACGCAGTATTTT. Its protein is CATSDQREDRDTQYF.

The chain uses TRBV30 and TRBJ2-7, with TRBD2 matching 7 bases. V was clipped by 1 base and J by 3 bases; unmatched bases: 9. CDR1 and CDR2 from the germline V gene are GTSNPN and SVGIG (reference sequence). This CDR3 spans 15 amino acids. CDR3 residues: CAWSGRGSGRYEQYF. DNA for the CDR3: TGTGCCTGGAGTGGCCGGGGTAGCGGGCGCTACGAGCAGTACTTC. Together with reference TRBV30 and TRBJ2-7, the CDR3 gives the full variable domain: SQTIHQWPATLVQPVGSPLSLECTVEGTSNPNLYWYRQAAGRGLQLLFYSVGIGQISSEVPQNLSASRPQDRQFILSSKKLLLSDSGFYLCAWSGRGSGRYEQYFGPGTRLTVT.

This chain uses TRBV5-1 with TRBJ1-1, with D maybe TRBD1 (5 bases). The CDR3 has 13 residues. The V gene lost 5 bases and the J gene lost 7 bases, with 15 bases spanning the gap. Per germline, CDR1 SGHRS and CDR2 YFSETQ. The CDR3 DNA reads as TGCGCCAGCAGTTCCTCGGGGGGAGGTGAAGCTTTCTTT. Translating it yields CASSSSGGGEAFF. Supplemented by reference TRBV5-1 and TRBJ1-1, the full variable domain reads KAGVTQTPRYLIKTRGQQVTLSCSPISGHRSVSWYQQTPGQGLQFLFEYFSETQRNKGNFPGRFSGRQFSNSRSEMNVSTLELGDSALYLCASSSSGGGEAFFGQGTRLTVV.

The chain is built from TRBV19 and TRBJ1-1; 9 bases align to TRBD1. V dropped 3 bases and J dropped 3; count of bases not matched to a gene: 5. Germline lookup yields CDR1 LNHDA and CDR2 SQIVND (reference sequence). This CDR3 is built from 15 residues. CDR3 bases: TGTGCCAGTAGTATTCTCCGGGACAGGGACACTGAAGCTTTCTTT. This sequence encodes CASSILRDRDTEAFF.

In regard to this clone: The same CDR3 is also encoded by other DNA sequences in this sample. The chain recombines TRBV27 with TRBJ2-5; D uncertain. CDR3 size: 13 residues. Trimming shortened V by 3 bases and J by 5 bases, and 10 bases separated the two germline ends. Per germline, CDR1 MNHEY and CDR2 SMNVEV (reference sequence). The chain's CDR3 is CASSFRSRETQYF. CDR3 in DNA: TGTGCCAGCAGTTTTCGGAGTAGGGAGACCCAGTACTTC.

This chain connects TRBV6-6 to TRBJ2-7; 9 bases agree with TRBD2. Losses at the gene ends were 5 bases for V and 3 bases for J; bases not matched to a gene: 8. This CDR3 contains 15 residues. Looked up from germline, CDR1 is MNHNY and CDR2 is SVGAGI (reference sequence). The CDR3 coding sequence is TGTGCCAGCAGTGACCGTAGGACTAGCGACTACGAGCAGTACTTC. This encodes CASSDRRTSDYEQYF.

This sequence joins TRBV5-1 and TRBJ2-3, with a tentative D call TRBD1 (6 bases). The CDR3 runs to 14 residues. Trimming shortened V by 3 bases and J by 3 bases, and 11 bases separated the two germline ends. Germline V gene data show CDR1 as SGHRS and CDR2 as YFSETQ. This CDR3 reads CASSSGQATDTQYF. The DNA for the CDR3 is TGCGCCAGCAGCTCGGGACAAGCAACAGATACGCAGTATTTT.

The CDR3 coding sequence is TGTGCCAGCAGTCTCGGACTAGCGGAAGCCTCCTCCGGGGAGCTGTTTTTT. Translation gives CASSLGLAEASSGELFF. This rearrangement joins TRBV27 to TRBJ2-2; 10 bases fit TRBD2. The length of the CDR3 is 17 residues. CDR1 is MNHEY, CDR2 SMNVEV, per germline (reference sequence). Losses at the gene ends were 5 bases for V and 6 bases for J; bases not matched to a gene: 12.

The rearrangement joins TRBV4-1 to TRBJ2-7, with D possibly TRBD1 on 5 matching bases. Germline assignment: CDR1 MGHRA and CDR2 YSYEKL. The CDR3 covers 16 residues. V was shortened by 1 base and J by 3 bases, with 16 bases between the two germline ends. Here the CDR3 DNA reads TGCGCCAGCAGCCAAGTTCTAGGGGTGGGGCGCTACGAGCAGTACTTC. It is translated as CASSQVLGVGRYEQYF.

In this sample, this clone turned up once. One end of the junction varies from germline; a read error may be responsible. The chain uses TRBV6-2 or TRBV6-3 and TRBJ2-1; 13 nucleotides align to TRBD2. This CDR3 contains 15 residues. The germline gives CDR1 MNHEY, CDR2 SVGEGT. The CDR3 DNA is TGTGCCAGCAGTTGGACTAGCGGGGGCTCACACGGGTTTCTCTTC. Translation: CASSWTSGGSHGFLF.

This chain connects TRBV5-1 to TRBJ1-1; no reliable D call. Trimming took off 6 bases at V and 2 bases at J, with 5 bases between the two ends. The CDR3 covers 11 residues. The germline CDR1 and CDR2 sequences are SGHRS and YFSETQ. The CDR3: CASMGNTEAFF. The DNA for the CDR3 is TGCGCCAGCATGGGTAACACTGAAGCTTTCTTT.

The chain carries TRBV27 and TRBJ2-1; D is unclear. Trimming took off 6 bases at V and 2 bases at J, with 17 bases between the two ends. There are 16 residues in the CDR3. Germline V gives CDR1 MNHEY, CDR2 SMNVEV (reference sequence). The CDR3 is CASSPPGISAYNEQFF. DNA of the CDR3: TGTGCCAGCAGCCCCCCTGGGATCAGCGCCTACAATGAGCAGTTCTTC.

The chain carries TRBV18 and TRBJ2-2; 7 bases align to TRBD2. CDR3 length equals 17 residues. Trimming took 0 bases from V and 5 from J; bases not matched to a gene: 9. Germline V lookup: CDR1 KGHSH, CDR2 LQKENI. CDR3 sequence (DNA): TGTGCCAGCTCACCACCGGACGGGGGGATATCAACCGGGGAGCTGTTTTTT. This gives the protein CASSPPDGGISTGELFF.

The chain joins TRBV19 to TRBJ2-5; 8 bases line up with TRBD1. Germline CDR1 is LNHDA and CDR2 is SQIVND (reference sequence). The V segment lost 4 bases and the J segment 9 bases; nucleotides outside the gene matches: 7. The CDR3 consists of 13 residues. CDR3 sequence: CASSTGHRGAQYF. The CDR3 DNA follows: TGTGCCAGTAGTACTGGACACAGGGGGGCCCAGTACTTC.

In nucleotides, the CDR3 is TGTGCCAGTAGAACCGGGACAGGGAACCAGCCCCAGCATTTT. Translation gives CASRTGTGNQPQHF. V and J are TRBV19 and TRBJ1-5; 9 bases line up with TRBD1. This CDR3 comprises 14 residues. The germline V gene has CDR1 LNHDA and CDR2 SQIVND (reference sequence). Trimming cost V 6 bases and J 7 bases; bases outside gene matches: 7.

The chain joins TRBV7-9 to TRBJ2-3, with D perhaps matching TRBD2 (6 bases). This CDR3 comprises 16 residues. The ends were cut back, 1 base at V and 1 base at J, with 12 bases in the middle. Germline CDR1 reads SEHNR; CDR2 reads FQNEAQ (reference sequence). CDR3 amino acids: CASSLGRRAGTDTQYF. CDR3 sequence (DNA): TGTGCCAGCAGCTTAGGACGGAGGGCAGGCACAGATACGCAGTATTTT.

On this clone: This specimen includes other DNA sequences encoding the same CDR3. J is TRBJ2-1 and V is TRBV7-6, with 7 bases lining up with TRBD2. This CDR3 is built from 16 residues. Germline V gives CDR1 SGHVS, CDR2 FNYEAQ. The junction had 9 bases not matched to a gene; V was cut back by 5 bases and J by 2 bases. CDR3 amino acids: CASSPQGLGTYNEQFF. In nucleotides, the CDR3 is TGTGCCAGCAGCCCTCAAGGACTAGGGACCTACAATGAGCAGTTCTTC.

The chain joins TRBV6-2 or TRBV6-3 to TRBJ1-3, with D possibly TRBD1 on 5 matching bases. The CDR3 spans 14 residues. CDR1 MNHEY and CDR2 SVGEGT come from the germline V gene. The V end lost 3 bases, the J end lost 2 bases, and 8 bases lay between the germline ends. CDR3 in DNA: TGTGCCAGCAGTTATCGGACAACTGGAAACACCATATATTTT. It is translated as CASSYRTTGNTIYF.